The sample holds one count of the clone carrying this TCR beta chain. Its antigen is not known. This sample was included in a study of radiotherapy plus CTLA-4 blockade in lung cancer. Study as a whole: Roughly 17% of patients responded objectively, and around 32% achieved disease control. Findings and limits, study-wide: Reports identified early blood T cell clone dynamics, with interferon-beta, as the best response predictor.

The method was immunoSEQ multiplex PCR; TCRdb's version includes in-frame clones alone and lacks a portion of them. This sample has 80,000 to 100,000 clones, with approximately 78% found just once. The CDR3 loop spans 16 amino acids. Trimming stripped 1 base from V and 6 bases from J, with 19 bases between. Germline CDR1 and CDR2: SGHDT and YYEEEE. The origin of this receptor is a human donor with non-small cell lung cancer who had a partial response to radiotherapy plus ipilimumab. The chain is built from TRBV5-6 and TRBJ1-2; D uncertain. This sample comprised peripheral blood, obtained from a patient treated with radiotherapy plus ipilimumab. The CDR3 DNA is TGTGCCAGCAGCTTGTATGGCTGGAGAAATAGGCATGGCTACACCTTC. Encoded protein: CASSLYGWRNRHGYTF.